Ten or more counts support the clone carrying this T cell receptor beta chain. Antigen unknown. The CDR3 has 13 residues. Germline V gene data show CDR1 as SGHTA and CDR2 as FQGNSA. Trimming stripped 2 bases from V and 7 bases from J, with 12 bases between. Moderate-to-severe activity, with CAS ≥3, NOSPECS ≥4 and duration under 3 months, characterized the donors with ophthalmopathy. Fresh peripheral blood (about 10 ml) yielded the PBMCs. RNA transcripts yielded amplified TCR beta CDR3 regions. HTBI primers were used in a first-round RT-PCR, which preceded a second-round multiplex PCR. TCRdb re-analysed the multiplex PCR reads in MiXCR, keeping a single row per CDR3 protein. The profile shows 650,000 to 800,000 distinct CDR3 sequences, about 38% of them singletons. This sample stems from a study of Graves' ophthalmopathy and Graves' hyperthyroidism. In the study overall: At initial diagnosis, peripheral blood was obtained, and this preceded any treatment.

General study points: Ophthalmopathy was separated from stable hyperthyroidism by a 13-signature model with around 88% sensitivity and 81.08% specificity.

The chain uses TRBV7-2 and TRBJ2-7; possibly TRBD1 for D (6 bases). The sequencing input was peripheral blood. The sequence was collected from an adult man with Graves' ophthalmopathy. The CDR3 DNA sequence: TGTGCCAGCAGCTTATTCAGGGGCCGGGAGCAGTACTTC. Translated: CASSLFRGREQYF.